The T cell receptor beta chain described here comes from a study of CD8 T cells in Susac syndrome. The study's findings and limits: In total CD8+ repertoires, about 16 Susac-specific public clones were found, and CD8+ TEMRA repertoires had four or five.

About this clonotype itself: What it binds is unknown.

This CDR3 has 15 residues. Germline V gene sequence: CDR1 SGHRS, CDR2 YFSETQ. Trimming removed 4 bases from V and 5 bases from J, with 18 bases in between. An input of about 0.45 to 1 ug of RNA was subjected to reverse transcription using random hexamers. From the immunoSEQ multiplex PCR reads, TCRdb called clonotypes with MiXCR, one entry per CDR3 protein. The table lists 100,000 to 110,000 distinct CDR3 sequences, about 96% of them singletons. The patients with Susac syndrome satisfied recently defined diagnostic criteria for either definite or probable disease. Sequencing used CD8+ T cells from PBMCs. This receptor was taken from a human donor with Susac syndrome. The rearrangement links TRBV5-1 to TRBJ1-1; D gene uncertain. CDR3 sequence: CASSETTRWETEAFF. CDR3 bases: TGCGCCAGCAGCGAGACGACCCGTTGGGAGACTGAAGCTTTCTTT.